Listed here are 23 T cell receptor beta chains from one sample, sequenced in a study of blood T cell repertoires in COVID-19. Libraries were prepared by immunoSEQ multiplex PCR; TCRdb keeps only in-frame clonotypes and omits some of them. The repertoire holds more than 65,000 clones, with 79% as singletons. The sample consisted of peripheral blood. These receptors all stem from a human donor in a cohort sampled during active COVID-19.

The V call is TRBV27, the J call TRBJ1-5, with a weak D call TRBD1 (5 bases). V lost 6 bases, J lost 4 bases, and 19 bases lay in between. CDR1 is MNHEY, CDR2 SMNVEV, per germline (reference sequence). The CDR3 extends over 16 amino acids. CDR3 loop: CASSPRSREGNQPQHF. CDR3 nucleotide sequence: TGTGCCAGCAGCCCCCGCAGCAGGGAGGGAAATCAGCCCCAGCATTTT.

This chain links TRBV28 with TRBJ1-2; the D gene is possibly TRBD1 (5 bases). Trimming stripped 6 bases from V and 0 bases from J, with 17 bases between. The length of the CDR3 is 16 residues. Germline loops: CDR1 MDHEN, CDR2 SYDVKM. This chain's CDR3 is CASSPASGHTNYGYTF. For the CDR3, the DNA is TGTGCCAGCAGCCCCGCCTCCGGACACACTAACTATGGCTACACCTTC.

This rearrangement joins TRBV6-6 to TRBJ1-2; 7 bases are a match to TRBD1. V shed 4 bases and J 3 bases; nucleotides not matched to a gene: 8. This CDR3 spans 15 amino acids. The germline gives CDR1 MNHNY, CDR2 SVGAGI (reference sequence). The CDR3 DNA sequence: TGTGCCAGCAGTTCCCGGGACAGAGGAGACTATGGCTACACCTTC. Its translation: CASSSRDRGDYGYTF.

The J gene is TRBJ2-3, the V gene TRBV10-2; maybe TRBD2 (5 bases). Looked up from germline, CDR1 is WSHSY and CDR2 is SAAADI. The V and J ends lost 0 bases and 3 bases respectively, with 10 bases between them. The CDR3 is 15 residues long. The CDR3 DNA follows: TGCGCCAGCAGTGAGTCGCGGGTAGGAACAGATACGCAGTATTTT. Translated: CASSESRVGTDTQYF.

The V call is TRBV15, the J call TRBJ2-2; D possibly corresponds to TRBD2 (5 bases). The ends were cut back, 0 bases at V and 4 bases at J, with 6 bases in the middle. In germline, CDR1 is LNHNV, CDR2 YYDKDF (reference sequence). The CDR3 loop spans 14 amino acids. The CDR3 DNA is TGTGCCACCAGCAGAGAGGAGGTCACCGGGGAGCTGTTTTTT. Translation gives CATSREEVTGELFF.

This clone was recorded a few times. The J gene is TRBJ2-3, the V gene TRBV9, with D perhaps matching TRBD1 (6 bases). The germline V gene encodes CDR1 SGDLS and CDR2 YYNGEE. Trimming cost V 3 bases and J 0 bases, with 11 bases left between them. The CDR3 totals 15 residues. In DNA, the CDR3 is TGTGCCAGCAGCGAGGGGACAACTAGCACAGATACGCAGTATTTT. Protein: CASSEGTTSTDTQYF.

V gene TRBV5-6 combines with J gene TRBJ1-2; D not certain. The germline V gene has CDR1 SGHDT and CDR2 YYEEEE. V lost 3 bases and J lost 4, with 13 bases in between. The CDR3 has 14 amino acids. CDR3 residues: CASSSLGPSYGYTF. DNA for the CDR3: TGTGCCAGCAGCTCACTAGGACCAAGCTATGGCTACACCTTC.

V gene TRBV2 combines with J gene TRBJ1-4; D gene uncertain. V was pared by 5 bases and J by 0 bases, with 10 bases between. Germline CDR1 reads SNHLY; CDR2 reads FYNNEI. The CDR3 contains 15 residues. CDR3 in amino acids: CASSTPYSTNEKLFF. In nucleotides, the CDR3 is TGTGCCAGCAGTACCCCTTACTCAACTAATGAAAAACTGTTTTTT.

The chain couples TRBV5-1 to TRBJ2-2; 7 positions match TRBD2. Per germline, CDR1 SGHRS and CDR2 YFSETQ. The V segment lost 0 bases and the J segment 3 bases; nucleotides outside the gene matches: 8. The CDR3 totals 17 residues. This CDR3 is CASSLEAGPRDTGELFF. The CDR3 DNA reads TGCGCCAGCAGCTTGGAAGCGGGGCCCCGGGACACCGGGGAGCTGTTTTTT.

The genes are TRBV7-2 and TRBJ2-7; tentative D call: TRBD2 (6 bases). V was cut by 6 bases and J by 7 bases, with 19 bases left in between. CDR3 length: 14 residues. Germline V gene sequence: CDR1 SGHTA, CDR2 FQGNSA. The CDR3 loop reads CASSLRRELVEQYF. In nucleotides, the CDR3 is TGTGCCAGCAGTTTGAGACGGGAGCTAGTAGAGCAGTACTTC.

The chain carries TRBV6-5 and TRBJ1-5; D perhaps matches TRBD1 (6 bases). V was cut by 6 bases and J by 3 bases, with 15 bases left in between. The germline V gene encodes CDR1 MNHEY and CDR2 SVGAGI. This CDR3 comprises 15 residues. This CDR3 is CASSPNRADNQPQHF. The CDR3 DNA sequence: TGTGCCAGCAGCCCCAACAGGGCCGACAATCAGCCCCAGCATTTT.

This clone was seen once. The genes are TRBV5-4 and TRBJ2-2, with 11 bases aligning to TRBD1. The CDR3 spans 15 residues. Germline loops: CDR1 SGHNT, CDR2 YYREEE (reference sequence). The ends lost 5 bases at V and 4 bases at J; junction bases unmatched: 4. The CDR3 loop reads CASSLGTGGTGELFF. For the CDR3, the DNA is TGTGCCAGCAGTCTAGGGACAGGGGGCACCGGGGAGCTGTTTTTT.

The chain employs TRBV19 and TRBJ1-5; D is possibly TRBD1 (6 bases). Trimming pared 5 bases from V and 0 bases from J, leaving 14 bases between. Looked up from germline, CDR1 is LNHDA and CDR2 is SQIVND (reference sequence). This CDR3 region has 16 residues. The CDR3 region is CASSPAGAYSNQPQHF. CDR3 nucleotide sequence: TGTGCCAGTAGTCCTGCAGGGGCCTATAGCAATCAGCCCCAGCATTTT.

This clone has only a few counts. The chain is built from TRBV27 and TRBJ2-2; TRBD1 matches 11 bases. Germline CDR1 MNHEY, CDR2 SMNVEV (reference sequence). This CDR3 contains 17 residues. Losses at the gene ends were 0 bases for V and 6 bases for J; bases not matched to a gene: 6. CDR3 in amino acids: CASSLSAGTGGSGELFF. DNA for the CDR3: TGTGCCAGCAGTTTATCCGCCGGGACAGGGGGATCCGGGGAGCTGTTTTTT.

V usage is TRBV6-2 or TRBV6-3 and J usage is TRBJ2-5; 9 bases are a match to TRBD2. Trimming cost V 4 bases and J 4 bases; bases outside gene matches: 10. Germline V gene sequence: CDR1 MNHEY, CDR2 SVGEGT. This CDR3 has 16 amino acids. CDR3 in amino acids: CASSSSQRGEGETQYF. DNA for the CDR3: TGTGCCAGCAGTTCATCCCAGCGGGGGGAGGGAGAGACCCAGTACTTC.

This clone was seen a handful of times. The CDR3 protein is CSSRLAGGGETQYF. CDR3 in DNA: TGCAGCTCGAGACTAGCGGGGGGAGGAGAGACCCAGTACTTC. The V gene is TRBV29-1, the J gene TRBJ2-5; 13 bases align to TRBD2. The ends lost 8 bases at V and 4 bases at J; junction bases unmatched: 7. In germline, CDR1 is SQVTM, CDR2 ANQGSEA. The CDR3 extends over 14 amino acids.

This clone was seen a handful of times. Written as DNA, the CDR3 is TGTGCCAGCCTTTCTGGCAGGGGCTACAATGAGCAGTTCTTC. Amino acid sequence: CASLSGRGYNEQFF. The chain is built from TRBV6-5 and TRBJ2-1; possible D gene TRBD1, 6 bases. The CDR3 runs to 14 residues. Germline V gene sequence: CDR1 MNHEY, CDR2 SVGAGI. Trimming cost V 8 bases and J 3 bases, with 14 bases left between them.

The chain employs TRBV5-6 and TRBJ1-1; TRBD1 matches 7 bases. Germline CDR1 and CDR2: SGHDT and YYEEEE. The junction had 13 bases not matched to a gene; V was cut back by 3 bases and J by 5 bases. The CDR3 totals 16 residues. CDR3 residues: CASSSNDRVLTTEAFF. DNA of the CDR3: TGTGCCAGCAGCTCCAACGACAGGGTTTTAACGACTGAAGCTTTCTTT. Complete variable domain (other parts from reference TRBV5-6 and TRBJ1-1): DAGVTQSPTHLIKTRGQQVTLRCSPKSGHDTVSWYQQALGQGPQFIFQYYEEEERQRGNFPDRFSGHQFPNYSSELNVNALLLGDSALYLCASSSNDRVLTTEAFFGQGTRLTVV.

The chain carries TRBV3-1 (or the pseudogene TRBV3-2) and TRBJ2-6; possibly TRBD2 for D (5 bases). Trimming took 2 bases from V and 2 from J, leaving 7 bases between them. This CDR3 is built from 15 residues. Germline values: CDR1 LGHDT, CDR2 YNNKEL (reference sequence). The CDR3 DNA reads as TGTGCCAGCAGCCAACCCGGGACTGGGGCCAACGTCCTGACTTTC. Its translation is CASSQPGTGANVLTF.

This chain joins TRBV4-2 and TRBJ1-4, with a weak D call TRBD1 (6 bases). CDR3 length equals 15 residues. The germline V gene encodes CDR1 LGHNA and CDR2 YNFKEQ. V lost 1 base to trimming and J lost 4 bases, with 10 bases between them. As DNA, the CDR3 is TGTGCCAGCAGCCAAGGGGAGGGGGATAATGAAAAACTGTTTTTT. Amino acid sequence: CASSQGEGDNEKLFF.

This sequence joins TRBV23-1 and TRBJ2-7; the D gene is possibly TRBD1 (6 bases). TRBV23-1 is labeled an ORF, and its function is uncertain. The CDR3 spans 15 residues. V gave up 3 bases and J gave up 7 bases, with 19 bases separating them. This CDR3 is CASSQYGTCPREQYF. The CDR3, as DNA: TGCGCCAGCAGTCAGTACGGGACATGCCCTAGGGAGCAGTACTTC.

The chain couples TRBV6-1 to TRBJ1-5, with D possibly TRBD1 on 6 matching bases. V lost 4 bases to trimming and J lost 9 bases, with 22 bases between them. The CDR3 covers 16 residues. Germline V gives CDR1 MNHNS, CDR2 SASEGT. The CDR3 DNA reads TGTGCCAGCAGTGCAACCGGGACAAACGCGGTCCGGCCCCAGCATTTT. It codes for CASSATGTNAVRPQHF.

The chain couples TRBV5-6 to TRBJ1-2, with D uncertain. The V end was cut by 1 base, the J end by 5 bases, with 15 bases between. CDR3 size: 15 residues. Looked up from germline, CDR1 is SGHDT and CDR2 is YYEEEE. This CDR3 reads CASSLTRGNLYGYTF. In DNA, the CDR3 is TGTGCCAGCAGCTTGACGCGGGGAAACTTATATGGCTACACCTTC.